This T cell receptor (beta chain) was identified during a study of cytomegalovirus exposure and HLA in healthy donors. Study findings and constraints: Analysis was carried out at a later point, and it linked a missense DCLRE1C variant to TCR beta V- and J-gene trimming.

PCR employed 60 Vbeta and 13 Jbeta primers. The repertoire was sequenced with immunoSEQ multiplex PCR; TCRdb's copy has only in-frame clones and lacks some. The profile covers some 140,000 clones, with under 85% appearing a single time and approximately 1% taken by the ten largest. Comments on this clone: No antigen is known for it. This same CDR3 is encoded by further DNA sequences in the sample.

Source material: PBMCs. This sequence originates from a man aged 18-30 years in good health and CMV-seronegative.

The CDR3 loop is CASSVDSSDGSEQFF. CDR3 DNA: TGTGCCAGCAGCGTAGACAGCTCTGACGGATCTGAGCAGTTCTTC. The chain uses TRBV9 and TRBJ2-1; D unclear. Trimming left V 0 bases short and J 9 bases short, with 16 bases between. The CDR3 extends over 15 amino acids. Germline-derived CDR1 and CDR2 are SGDLS and YYNGEE.